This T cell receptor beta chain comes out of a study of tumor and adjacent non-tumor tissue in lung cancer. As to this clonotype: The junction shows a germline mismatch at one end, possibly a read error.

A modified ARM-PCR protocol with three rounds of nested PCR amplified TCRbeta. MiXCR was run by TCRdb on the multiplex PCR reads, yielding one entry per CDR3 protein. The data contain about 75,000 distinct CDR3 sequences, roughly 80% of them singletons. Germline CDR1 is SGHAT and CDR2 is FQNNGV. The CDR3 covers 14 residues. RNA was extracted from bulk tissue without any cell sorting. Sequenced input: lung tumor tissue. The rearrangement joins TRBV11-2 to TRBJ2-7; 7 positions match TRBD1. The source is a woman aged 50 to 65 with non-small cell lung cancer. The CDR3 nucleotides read TGTGCTAGCAGCTTACTTAGGGACAGCTACGAGCAATACTTC. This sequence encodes CASSLLRDSYEQYF.